This T cell receptor beta chain was observed in a study of T-cell memory formation after mild COVID-19 (dated by TCRdb to about 2021). Regarding the research as a whole: Most TCR sequence clusters were specific to one of the two donors. In a couple of donors, T-cell clones that expanded and contracted after mild COVID-19 were tracked by sequencing TCRalpha and TCRbeta repertoires over time. The cohort was made up of two young adult volunteers, one female and one male, who were previously healthy.

V gives up 6 bases and J gives up 10 bases, and the segment between their germline ends measures 16 bases. Via the germline V gene (reference sequence), CDR1 is DFQATT and CDR2 SNEGSKA. The CDR3 numbers 12 residues from cysteine through phenylalanine. Solely the CDR3 DNA is kept, with 36 bases framed from the first base. This clonotype was counted only a few times. Its recognized antigen is unknown. Per-base qualities were not stored, and no clone one base away is much larger. The paper's findings and limits, for the study overall: The detection of some responding clones in pre-infection memory suggests that pre-existing cross-reactive memory T cells joined the SARS-CoV-2 response. Contracting CD4+ clones appeared mostly in the CM and EM memory subsets, whereas CD8+ clones were enriched in EMRA. Clones contracting from day 15 to 85 had balanced CD4/CD8 phenotypes, while a second wave expanding from day 15 to 37 was biased towards CD4+. The second-wave clones that peaked on day 37 were not confirmed to be SARS-CoV-2 specific. Only a couple of mild cases were covered by the study, and larger cohorts that include severe cases with pre-infection samples were considered necessary.

This sample was sequenced with an Illumina NovaSeq 6000. TCRalpha and TCRbeta cDNA libraries were constructed by 5'RACE with constant-segment primers, with sample barcodes and unique molecular identifiers being introduced. RNA was extracted from every sample with Trizol reagent. Library amplification was performed in two PCR steps, and a second sample barcode and Illumina TruSeq adapters were introduced in the second step. Sequencing of libraries was performed on an Illumina NovaSeq with 2 x 150 bp paired-end reads. The authors' pipeline ran thus. Reads were demultiplexed and collapsed into UMI-guided consensus sequences with migec v1.2.7. Using mixcr v2.1.11, UMI consensuses were aligned to TRA and TRB V and J templates and then assembled into clonotypes. Clonotypes were classified as expanded or contracted when called significant by both edgeR and NoisET, with noise models trained on biological replicates. For edgeR calls, a false discovery rate-adjusted p below 0.01 and a log2 fold-change threshold of 1 were applied. As an exploratory analysis of dynamics, PCA with hierarchical clustering was applied to max-normalized trajectories of the 1000 most abundant clonotypes. The CD4 or CD8 phenotype of responding clones was assigned using the separately sequenced CD4+ and CD8+ repertoires. The public reads were reprocessed in TCRdb via fastp at Q25 and MiXCR, keeping in-frame beta chains. Every distinct CDR3 protein forms one entry, paired with its most common genes and DNA. None of the V and J calls come from the authors' own analysis; TCRdb made them. Within this sample are some 490,000 distinct CDR3 sequences, with 15% to 20% of them counted one time only. In total, the top ten clones hold more than 9% of the sample.

Ficoll-Paque density gradient centrifugation was used to isolate PBMCs. The chain employs TRBV20-1 and TRBJ2-1; a weak D assignment points to TRBD2 (6 bases agree). This receptor was taken from an adult woman who had mild COVID-19 (a few samples of this study predate the infection). The sample titles of this study are shuffled in the database, so cell type and time point are left out; the donor was told from shared clones. Input material: PBMCs or a T cell subset sorted from them (not recorded which). The CDR3 protein sequence reads: CSAEGMTREQFF. At the DNA level, the sequence is TGCAGTGCCGAGGGGATGACTAGGGAGCAGTTCTTC.